This TCR beta chain originates from a study of post-analysis software for immune sequencing data. Overall study results and limits: Among roughly five TRBV segments more frequent in patients than controls were TRBV5-6, TRBV5-1 and TRBV20-1.

CDR1 is MDHEN and CDR2 is SYDVKM in the germline V gene. Between the trimmed V and J ends, which lost 10 bases and 1 base, there was a span of 19 bases. This CDR3 is 15 amino acids long. Every TCR beta cDNA library bore unique molecular identifiers. TCRdb fed the PCR reads into MiXCR, producing one record per CDR3 protein. The profile covers approximately 770,000 distinct CDR3 sequences, with around 46% appearing a single time and roughly 4.9% taken by the ten largest. As to this clonotype: The target antigen is unknown.

Sample: blood. The receptor was derived from a girl aged 5-17 years with multiple sclerosis. The chain links TRBV28 to TRBJ2-5, with D maybe TRBD1 (5 bases). The CDR3 spells CATEIGDRSQETQYF. CDR3 nucleotide sequence: TGTGCCACCGAAATCGGAGACAGAAGCCAAGAGACCCAGTACTTC.